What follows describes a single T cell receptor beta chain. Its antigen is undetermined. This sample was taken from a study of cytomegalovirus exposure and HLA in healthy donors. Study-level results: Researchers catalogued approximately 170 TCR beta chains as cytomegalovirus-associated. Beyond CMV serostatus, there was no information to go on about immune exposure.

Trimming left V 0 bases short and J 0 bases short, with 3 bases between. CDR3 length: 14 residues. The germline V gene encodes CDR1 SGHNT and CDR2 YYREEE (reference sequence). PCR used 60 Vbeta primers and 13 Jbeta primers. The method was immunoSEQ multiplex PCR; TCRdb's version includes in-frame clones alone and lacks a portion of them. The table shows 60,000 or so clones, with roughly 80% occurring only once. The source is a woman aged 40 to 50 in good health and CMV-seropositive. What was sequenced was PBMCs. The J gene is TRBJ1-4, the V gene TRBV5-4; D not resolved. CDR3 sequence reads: CASSLEPTNEKLFF. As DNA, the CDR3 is TGTGCCAGCAGCTTGGAGCCAACTAATGAAAAACTGTTTTTT.